This T cell receptor (beta chain) was found in a study of cytomegalovirus exposure and HLA in healthy donors. This clone was seen a handful of times. Its target is not known. Whole-study findings and limits: Most CMV-associated TCR beta chains were later found to appear HLA-restricted. V- and J-gene trimming of TCR beta was linked (in a later analysis) to a missense DCLRE1C variant. Analysis performed later showed TCR beta chains linked to HLA being more clonally expanded than equally common others. Excluded: some indistinguishable V segments such as TRBV6-2 and TRBV6-3.

CDR1 and CDR2 (germline): SGHNT, YYREEE (reference sequence). The length of the CDR3 is 15 residues. Trimming left V 4 bases short and J 4 bases short, with 17 bases between. Vbeta (60) and Jbeta (13) primers were used in the PCR. Produced via immunoSEQ multiplex PCR; TCRdb's table is partial and in-frame only. The table includes roughly 140,000 clones, about three fifths detected once. The sequencing sample was made of PBMCs. V gene TRBV5-4 combines with J gene TRBJ1-1; possible D gene TRBD1, 6 bases. The receptor was isolated from a woman aged 30 to 39 in good health and CMV-seropositive. The CDR3 reads CASSPIFGRGTEAFF. The CDR3 nucleotides read TGTGCCAGCAGCCCCATTTTCGGCAGGGGCACTGAAGCTTTCTTT.